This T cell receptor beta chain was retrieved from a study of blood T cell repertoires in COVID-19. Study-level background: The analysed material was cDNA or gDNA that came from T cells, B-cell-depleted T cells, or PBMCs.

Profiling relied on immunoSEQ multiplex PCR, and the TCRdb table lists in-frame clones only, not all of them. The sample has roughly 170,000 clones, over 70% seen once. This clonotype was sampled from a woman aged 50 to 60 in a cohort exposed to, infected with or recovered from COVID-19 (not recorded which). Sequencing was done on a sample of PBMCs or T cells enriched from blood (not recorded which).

As DNA, the CDR3 is TGTGCCAGCGGAGACCCCCAAGAGACCCAGTACTTC. It specifies CASGDPQETQYF. J is TRBJ2-5 and V is TRBV19; no clear D gene. CDR1 is LNHDA and CDR2 is SQIVND in the germline V gene (reference sequence). This CDR3 has 12 residues. V lost 9 bases to trimming and J lost 1 base, with 9 bases between them.